The clone carrying this T cell receptor beta chain came up a few times. As yet, its antigen is unknown. The data belong to a study of naive and memory T cell subsets. Findings and limits, study-wide: Especially in CD8 cells, naive repertoires contained a few larger clonotypes, possibly CD45RA-re-expressing memory cells.

Two oligonucleotides, mixed equimolar, formed the beta constant-region primer covering TRBC1 and TRBC2. Four rounds of PCR amplified the ligated cDNA using nested alpha and beta constant-region primers plus SP2. TCRdb re-called the UMI-ligation and nested PCR reads through MiXCR, storing one row per CDR3 protein. The table has under 150,000 distinct CDR3 sequences, approximately 21% seen once. The specimen was naive CD8+ T cells from blood. The sequence was obtained from a human donor in good health.

The CDR3 sequence: CASSWTEQETQYF. CDR3 coding DNA: TGTGCCAGCAGCTGGACTGAGCAAGAGACCCAGTACTTC. The chain couples TRBV7-9 to TRBJ2-5; maybe TRBD2 (5 bases). The germline V and J ends were trimmed by 4 bases and 2 bases, with 8 bases remaining between them. Germline V CDR1 and CDR2: SEHNR, FQNEAQ (reference sequence). The CDR3 extends over 13 amino acids.